The 28 T cell receptor beta chains in this list originate from one sample, sequenced in a study of blood T cells in healthy people across ages. Primers used in a second PCR of about 6 to 11 cycles were a sample-barcoded 5' primer and a J-beta primer mix. TCRdb recomputed calls from the 5' RACE reads with MiXCR, one row per CDR3 protein. The sample yields roughly 730,000 distinct CDR3 sequences, around 50% seen once. Material for sequencing was blood. These receptors all come from a man aged 40-50 years in good health.

The rearrangement uses TRBV25-1 and TRBJ1-4, with D maybe TRBD1 (5 bases). The CDR3 contains 14 residues. CDR1 MGHDK and CDR2 SYGVNS come from the germline V gene. Trimming shortened V by 6 bases and J by 1 base, and 9 bases separated the two germline ends. CDR3 region: CASRGTGTNEKLFF. The CDR3 coding sequence is TGTGCCAGCAGGGGGACGGGAACTAATGAAAAACTGTTTTTT.

The CDR3 here is CASAIPGVRGEQYF. CDR3 sequence (DNA): TGTGCCAGCGCCATCCCAGGGGTTCGGGGAGAGCAGTACTTC. The chain joins TRBV6-2 or TRBV6-3 to TRBJ2-5, with D possibly TRBD1 on 6 matching bases. The germline gives CDR1 MNHEY, CDR2 SVGEGT. The CDR3 totals 14 residues. V dropped 8 bases and J dropped 11 bases, with 24 bases sitting between them.

The V and J genes are TRBV4-3 and TRBJ2-4, with D maybe TRBD2 (7 bases). Per the germline V gene, CDR1 is LGHNA and CDR2 is YSLEER. The V and J ends lost 3 bases and 8 bases respectively, with 20 bases between them. The CDR3 contains 16 residues. CDR3 loop: CASSQLRGGRIDIQYF. The CDR3, as DNA: TGCGCCAGCAGCCAGCTAAGGGGGGGCAGGATAGACATTCAGTACTTC.

The chain recombines TRBV20-1 with TRBJ1-1, with a tentative D call TRBD1 (6 bases). Germline V lookup: CDR1 DFQATT, CDR2 SNEGSKA (reference sequence). There are 13 residues in the CDR3. Trimming shortened V by 6 bases and J by 2 bases, and 13 bases separated the two germline ends. The CDR3 DNA reads TGCAGTGCCCCCCAAGGGGGTAACACTGAAGCTTTCTTT. The encoded protein is CSAPQGGNTEAFF.

The genes are TRBV7-9 and TRBJ1-6; D is uncertain. Per germline, CDR1 SEHNR and CDR2 FQNEAQ (reference sequence). The V end was cut by 2 bases, the J end by 0 bases, with 11 bases between. CDR3 length: 17 residues. The CDR3 loop reads CASSLIASVSYNSPLHF. The CDR3, as DNA: TGTGCCAGCAGCTTAATTGCCTCCGTCTCCTATAATTCACCCCTCCACTTT.

The chain recombines TRBV20-1 with TRBJ1-1; the D is unclear. The CDR3 extends over 17 amino acids. Trimming removed 0 bases at V and 0 bases at J, with 17 bases between. Germline V gene data show CDR1 as DFQATT and CDR2 as SNEGSKA (reference sequence). DNA of the CDR3: TGCAGTGCTAGAGATCTATTTCTTGATCCCCTGAACACTGAAGCTTTCTTT. This gives the protein CSARDLFLDPLNTEAFF.

This sequence joins TRBV7-9 and TRBJ2-7; 8 nucleotides align to TRBD1. This CDR3 has 14 amino acids. Germline V gene sequence: CDR1 SEHNR, CDR2 FQNEAQ (reference sequence). V shed 5 bases and J 7 bases; nucleotides not matched to a gene: 10. The CDR3 spells CASSPDRARNEQYF. In DNA form, the CDR3 reads TGTGCCAGCAGCCCGGACAGGGCTAGGAATGAGCAGTACTTC. The variable domain in full, with the rest retrieved from reference TRBV7-9 and TRBJ2-7, is DTGVSQNPRHKITKRGQNVTFRCDPISEHNRLYWYRQTLGQGPEFLTYFQNEAQLEKSRLLSDRFSAERPKGSFSTLEIQRTEQGDSAMYLCASSPDRARNEQYFGPGTRLTVT.

This clonotype was seen more than once but under ten times. This chain joins TRBV7-2 and TRBJ2-1; TRBD2 agrees at 7 bases. V gave up 4 bases and J gave up 7 bases; unmatched junction bases: 7. CDR1 is SGHTA and CDR2 is FQGNSA in the germline V gene. The CDR3 consists of 14 residues. The CDR3 protein is CASSSTGTINEQFF. CDR3 sequence (DNA): TGTGCCAGCAGCTCGACCGGGACTATTAATGAGCAGTTCTTC.

The chain uses TRBV6-1 and TRBJ2-5, with D possibly being TRBD2 (6 bases). The CDR3 is made up of 13 amino acids. Germline V gene lookup returns CDR1 MNHNS and CDR2 SASEGT. V lost 7 bases and J 4 bases, leaving 13 bases between the germline ends. Here the CDR3 reads CASTTSGSETQYF. In DNA, the CDR3 is TGTGCCAGCACGACTAGTGGTTCAGAGACCCAGTACTTC.

The chain carries TRBV29-1 and TRBJ2-1; D remains unclear. Germline V CDR1 and CDR2: SQVTM, ANQGSEA. The CDR3 loop spans 12 amino acids. V shed 1 base and J shed 8 bases, with 9 bases lying between them. The CDR3 region is CSVEGGYDEQFF. CDR3 sequence (DNA): TGCAGCGTTGAAGGGGGTTACGATGAGCAGTTCTTC.

This clonotype was observed a few times. This chain joins TRBV29-1 and TRBJ2-7; no clear D gene. This CDR3 has 11 residues. The germline CDR1 and CDR2 sequences are SQVTM and ANQGSEA. V lost 4 bases, J lost 4 bases, and 8 bases lay in between. In nucleotides, the CDR3 is TGCAGCGTTGTATCGGTGTACGAGCAGTACTTC. This codes for CSVVSVYEQYF.

This clonotype was recorded once. Mismatch with germline at one junction end may stem from a read error. The chain links TRBV6-5 to TRBJ1-2; D call uncertain. The V gene's germline CDR1 is MNHEY and CDR2 SVGAGI. The CDR3 totals 17 residues. The CDR3 DNA is TGTGTCAGCAGTTACTTCACATCCGGAAGAGCTAACTATGGCTACACCTTC. As protein: CVSSYFTSGRANYGYTF.

A few counts support this clonotype. This chain links TRBV9 with TRBJ2-3; 10 bases are shared with TRBD1. Germline V gives CDR1 SGDLS, CDR2 YYNGEE. The CDR3 loop spans 17 amino acids. Unmatched junction bases numbered 7, after V lost 2 bases and J lost 1 base. Here the CDR3 reads CASSVGAGTGGTDTQYF. The CDR3 DNA sequence: TGTGCCAGCAGCGTCGGCGCTGGGACAGGGGGCACAGATACGCAGTATTTT.

This clonotype was observed a few times. The J gene is TRBJ2-1, the V gene TRBV24-1; 7 bases line up with TRBD1. This CDR3 spans 14 amino acids. Trimming took 5 bases from V and 9 from J; bases not matched to a gene: 9. Germline-derived CDR1 and CDR2 are KGHDR and SFDVKD. CDR3 in amino acids: CATSARRDSGEQFF. CDR3 DNA: TGTGCCACCAGTGCTCGCCGGGACAGTGGTGAGCAGTTCTTC.

This chain uses TRBV7-2 with TRBJ2-1; 10 nucleotides align to TRBD2. V lost 1 base, J lost 8 bases, and 11 bases stayed unmatched. Per the germline V gene, CDR1 is SGHTA and CDR2 is FQGNSA. The CDR3 extends over 17 amino acids. CDR3 in amino acids: CASSLVPAGGPVDEQFF. The CDR3 DNA follows: TGTGCCAGCAGCTTAGTACCAGCGGGAGGGCCCGTGGATGAGCAGTTCTTC.

The genes are TRBV5-1 and TRBJ2-1; TRBD1 agrees at 7 bases. The V segment lost 4 bases and the J segment 7 bases; nucleotides outside the gene matches: 8. The CDR3 consists of 14 residues. The V gene's germline CDR1 is SGHRS and CDR2 YFSETQ. For the CDR3, the DNA is TGCGCCAGCAGCAAACGGGACAGTGAGAATGAGCAGTTCTTC. Translating it yields CASSKRDSENEQFF.

The rearrangement joins TRBV9 to TRBJ2-1; D remains unclear. The CDR3 is made up of 15 amino acids. Trimming left V 0 bases short and J 6 bases short, with 13 bases between. CDR1 and CDR2 from the germline V gene are SGDLS and YYNGEE. DNA for the CDR3: TGTGCCAGCAGCGTAGCGCAGACCTTGGGCAATGAGCAGTTCTTC. It specifies CASSVAQTLGNEQFF.

The gene calls are TRBV7-2 and TRBJ2-5, with 8 bases that match TRBD2. The end of the DNA fits TRBJ2-7 better, so the J call may be wrong. This CDR3 is built from 15 residues. Germline V CDR1 and CDR2: SGHTA, FQGNSA. In nucleotides, the CDR3 is TGTGCCAGCAGCCCCAGTCCTAGCGGGCTCTACGAGCAGTACTTC. Translating gives CASSPSPSGLYEQYF.

This chain links TRBV5-1 with TRBJ2-5; a possible D gene is TRBD1 (5 bases). Germline V gene data show CDR1 as SGHRS and CDR2 as YFSETQ. The CDR3 has 13 amino acids. Trimming left V 6 bases short and J 5 bases short, with 14 bases between. The DNA for the CDR3 is TGCGCCAGCAAAATGCTGGGGCCGGAGACCCAGTACTTC. This translates into CASKMLGPETQYF.

The J gene is TRBJ2-7, the V gene TRBV7-3; the D gene could be TRBD1 or TRBD2 (7 bases each). The CDR3 covers 19 residues. Germline CDR1 reads SGHTA; CDR2 reads FQGTGA. The V and J ends lost 2 bases and 4 bases respectively, with 27 bases between them. The CDR3 spells CASSLCIALGGTVVYEQYF. CDR3 coding DNA: TGTGCCAGCAGCTTATGTATCGCCTTGGGAGGGACAGTAGTATACGAGCAGTACTTC.

This clonotype was seen at least ten times. V is TRBV5-5 and J is TRBJ1-2; TRBD1 aligns across 8 bases. V gave up 4 bases and J gave up 1 base; unmatched junction bases: 9. Germline CDR1 and CDR2: SGHKS and YYEKEE (reference sequence). CDR3 length: 16 residues. The CDR3, as DNA: TGTGCCAGCAGCAGAGCAACAGGGGGATATAACTATGGCTACACCTTC. Its translation is CASSRATGGYNYGYTF.

This rearrangement joins TRBV21-1 to TRBJ2-2; the DNA was not compared with TRBD2, the D call given in the table. TRBV21-1 is an annotated pseudogene. The CDR3 runs to 17 residues. The CDR3 loop is CASSKVLAGGPGGELFF. DNA of the CDR3: TGTGCCAGCAGCAAAGTCCTTGCGGGGGGGCCTGGCGGGGAGCTGTTTTTT.

The rearrangement uses TRBV5-1 and TRBJ2-1, with a weak D call TRBD1 (6 bases). Germline CDR1 SGHRS, CDR2 YFSETQ. V was pared by 0 bases and J by 6 bases, with 16 bases between. This CDR3 spans 16 amino acids. The CDR3 coding sequence is TGCGCCAGCAGCTTGGCTCCAAACAGGGCCGCCAATGAGCAGTTCTTC. Its translation: CASSLAPNRAANEQFF.

This clonotype was seen only a few times. The genes are TRBV14 and TRBJ1-1; no clear D. The CDR3 runs to 13 residues. Trimming stripped 4 bases from V and 6 bases from J, with 12 bases between. CDR1 SGHDN and CDR2 FVKESK come from the germline V gene. The CDR3 DNA sequence: TGTGCCAGCAGCCCCGCAAACATCCCTGAAGCTTTCTTT. This encodes CASSPANIPEAFF. Looking up the rest from reference TRBV14 and TRBJ1-1 gives the full variable domain: EAGVTQFPSHSVIEKGQTVTLRCDPISGHDNLYWYRRVMGKEIKFLLHFVKESKQDESGMPNNRFLAERTGGTYSTLKVQPAELEDSGVYFCASSPANIPEAFFGQGTRLTVV.

This clonotype has a handful of counts. V usage is TRBV20-1 and J usage is TRBJ1-2; 8 bases match TRBD1. This CDR3 is 15 amino acids long. Germline V gene sequence: CDR1 DFQATT, CDR2 SNEGSKA (reference sequence). The trim removed 2 bases at V and 0 bases at J, leaving 5 bases unmatched. DNA of the CDR3: TGCAGTGCTAGAATAAGGACAGGGCCTAACTATGGCTACACCTTC. Encoded protein: CSARIRTGPNYGYTF.

This clonotype was observed a handful of times. The chain carries TRBV28 and TRBJ2-1; 7 nucleotides match TRBD1. The V gene's germline CDR1 is MDHEN and CDR2 SYDVKM. The CDR3 totals 18 residues. V lost 2 bases and J lost 8; bases outside the gene matches: 18. CDR3 DNA sequence: TGTGCCAGCAGTTTAGTCCTTACAACAGGGGTAGGGTTGGATGAGCAGTTCTTC. Encoded protein: CASSLVLTTGVGLDEQFF.

This clonotype was counted a single time. The chain is built from TRBV20-1 and TRBJ2-7; TRBD2 agrees at 7 bases. The J call may be wrong; the DNA end is better matched by TRBJ2-5. The CDR3 has 15 residues. In germline, CDR1 is DFQATT, CDR2 SNEGSKA (reference sequence). CDR3 nucleotides: TGCAGTGCTAGACTCGGCGGGGGAGCGGGGGAGACCCAGTACTTC. Its translation is CSARLGGGAGETQYF.

J is TRBJ2-1 and V is TRBV29-1; tentative D call: TRBD1 (6 bases). Looked up from germline, CDR1 is SQVTM and CDR2 is ANQGSEA. The CDR3 loop spans 11 amino acids. V lost 6 bases and J 7 bases, leaving 10 bases between the germline ends. CDR3 sequence: CSVQGWNEQFF. The CDR3 bases are TGCAGCGTACAGGGTTGGAATGAGCAGTTCTTC.